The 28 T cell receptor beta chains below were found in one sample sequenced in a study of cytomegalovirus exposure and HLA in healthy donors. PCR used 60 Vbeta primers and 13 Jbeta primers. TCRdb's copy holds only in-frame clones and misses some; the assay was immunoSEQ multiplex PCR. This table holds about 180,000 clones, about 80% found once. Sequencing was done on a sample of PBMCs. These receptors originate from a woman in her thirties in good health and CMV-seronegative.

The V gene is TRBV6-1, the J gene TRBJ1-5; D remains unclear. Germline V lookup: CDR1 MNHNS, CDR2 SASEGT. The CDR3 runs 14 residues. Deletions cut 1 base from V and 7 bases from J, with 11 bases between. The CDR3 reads CASSEGGGPQPQHF. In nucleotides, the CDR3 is TGTGCCAGCAGTGAAGGGGGAGGGCCCCAGCCCCAGCATTTT.

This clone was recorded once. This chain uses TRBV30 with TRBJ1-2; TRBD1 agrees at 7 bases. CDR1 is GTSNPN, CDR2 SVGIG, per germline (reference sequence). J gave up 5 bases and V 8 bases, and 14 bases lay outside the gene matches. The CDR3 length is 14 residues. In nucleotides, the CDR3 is TGTGCCGGCCTCCTGAGGGGGCCTTGGTATGGCTACACCTTC. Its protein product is CAGLLRGPWYGYTF.

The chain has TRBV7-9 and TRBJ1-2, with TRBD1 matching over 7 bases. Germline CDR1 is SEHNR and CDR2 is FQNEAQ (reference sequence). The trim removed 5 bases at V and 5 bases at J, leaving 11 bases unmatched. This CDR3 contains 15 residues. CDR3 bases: TGTGCCAGCAGCGATACTACAGGGGCGCCGTATGGCTACACCTTC. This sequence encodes CASSDTTGAPYGYTF.

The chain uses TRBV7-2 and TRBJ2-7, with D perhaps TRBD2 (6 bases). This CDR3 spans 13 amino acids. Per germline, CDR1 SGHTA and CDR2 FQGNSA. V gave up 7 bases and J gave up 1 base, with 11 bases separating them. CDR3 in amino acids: CASNFGGSYEQYF. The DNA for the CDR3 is TGTGCCAGCAACTTTGGAGGGTCCTACGAGCAGTACTTC.

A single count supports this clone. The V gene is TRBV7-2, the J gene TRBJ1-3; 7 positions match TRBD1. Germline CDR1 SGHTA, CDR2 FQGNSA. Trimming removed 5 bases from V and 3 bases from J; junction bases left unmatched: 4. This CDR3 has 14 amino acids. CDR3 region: CASSLRQGGNTIYF. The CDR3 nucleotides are TGTGCCAGCAGCCTGAGACAGGGTGGAAACACCATATATTTT.

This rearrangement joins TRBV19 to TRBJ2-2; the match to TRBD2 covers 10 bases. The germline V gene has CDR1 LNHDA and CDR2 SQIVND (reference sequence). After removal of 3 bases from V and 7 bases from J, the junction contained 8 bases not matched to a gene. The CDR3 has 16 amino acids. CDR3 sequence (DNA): TGTGCCAGTAGTATGGGCCTAGCGGGAGTAGTCGGGGAGCTGTTTTTT. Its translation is CASSMGLAGVVGELFF.

CDR3 in amino acids: CASSPQGGQDEQYF. The DNA of the CDR3 is TGTGCCAGCTCACCACAAGGGGGCCAGGACGAGCAGTACTTC. The J gene is TRBJ2-7, the V gene TRBV18, with TRBD1 identical over 7 bases. Trimming took 1 base from V and 5 from J; bases not matched to a gene: 5. Germline V gene sequence: CDR1 KGHSH, CDR2 LQKENI. The length of the CDR3 is 14 residues. Based on the CDR3 plus reference TRBV18 and TRBJ2-7, the full variable domain is NAGVMQNPRHLVRRRGQEARLRCSPMKGHSHVYWYRQLPEEGLKFMVYLQKENIIDESGMPKERFSAEFPKEGPSILRIQQVVRGDSAAYFCASSPQGGQDEQYFGPGTRLTVT.

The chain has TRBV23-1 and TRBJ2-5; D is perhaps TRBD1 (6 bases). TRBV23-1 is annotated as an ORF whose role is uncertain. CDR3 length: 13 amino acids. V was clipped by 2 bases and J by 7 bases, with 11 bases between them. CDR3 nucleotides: TGCGCCAGCAGTCAAGGACAGTCCGGGACCCAGTACTTC. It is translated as CASSQGQSGTQYF.

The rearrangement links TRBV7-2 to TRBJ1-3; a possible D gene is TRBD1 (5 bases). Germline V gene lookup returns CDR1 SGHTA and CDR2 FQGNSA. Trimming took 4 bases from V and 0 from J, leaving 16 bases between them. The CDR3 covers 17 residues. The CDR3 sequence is CASSSLPPGNSGNTIYF. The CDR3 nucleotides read TGTGCCAGCAGCTCTTTACCGCCAGGGAACTCTGGAAACACCATATATTTT.

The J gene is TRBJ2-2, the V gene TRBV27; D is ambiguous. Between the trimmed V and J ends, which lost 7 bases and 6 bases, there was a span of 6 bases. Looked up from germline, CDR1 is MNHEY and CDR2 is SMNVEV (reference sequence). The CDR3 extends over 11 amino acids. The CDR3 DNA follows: TGTGCCAGCATTTATTCCGGGGAGCTGTTTTTT. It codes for CASIYSGELFF.

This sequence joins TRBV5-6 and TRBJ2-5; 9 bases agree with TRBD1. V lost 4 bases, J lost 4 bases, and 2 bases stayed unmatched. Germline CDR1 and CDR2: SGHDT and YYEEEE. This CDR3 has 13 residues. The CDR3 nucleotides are TGTGCCAGCAGCAGGACAGGGGTAGAGACCCAGTACTTC. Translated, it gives CASSRTGVETQYF.

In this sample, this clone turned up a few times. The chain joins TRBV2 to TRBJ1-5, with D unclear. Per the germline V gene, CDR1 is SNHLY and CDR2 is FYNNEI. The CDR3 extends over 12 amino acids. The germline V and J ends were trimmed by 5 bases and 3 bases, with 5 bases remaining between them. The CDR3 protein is CASSRLNQPQHF. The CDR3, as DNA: TGTGCCAGCAGTCGACTCAATCAGCCCCAGCATTTT. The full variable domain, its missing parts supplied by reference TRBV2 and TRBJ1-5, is EPEVTQTPSHQVTQMGQEVILRCVPISNHLYFYWYRQILGQKVEFLVSFYNNEISEKSEIFDDQFSVERPDGSNFTLKIRSTKLEDSAMYFCASSRLNQPQHFGDGTRLSIL.

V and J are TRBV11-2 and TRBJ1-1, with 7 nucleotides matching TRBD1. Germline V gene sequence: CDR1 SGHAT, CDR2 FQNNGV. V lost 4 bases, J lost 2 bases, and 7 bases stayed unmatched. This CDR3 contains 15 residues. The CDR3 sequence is CASSSGQTFNTEAFF. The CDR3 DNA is TGTGCCAGCAGCTCGGGACAGACCTTCAACACTGAAGCTTTCTTT.

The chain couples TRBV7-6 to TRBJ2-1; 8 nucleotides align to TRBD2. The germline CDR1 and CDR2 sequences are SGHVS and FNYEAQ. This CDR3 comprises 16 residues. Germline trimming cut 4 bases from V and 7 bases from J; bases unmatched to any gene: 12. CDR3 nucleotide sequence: TGTGCCAGCAGCTCCCCACGGGGAAGCGGGAGAAATGAGCAGTTCTTC. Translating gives CASSSPRGSGRNEQFF.

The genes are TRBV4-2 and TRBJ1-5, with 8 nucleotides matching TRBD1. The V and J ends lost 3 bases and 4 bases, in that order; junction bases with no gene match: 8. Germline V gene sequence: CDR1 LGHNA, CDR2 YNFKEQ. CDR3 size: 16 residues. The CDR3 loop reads CASSQSGGGGNQPQHF. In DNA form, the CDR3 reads TGTGCCAGCAGCCAGTCAGGGGGCGGTGGGAATCAGCCCCAGCATTTT.

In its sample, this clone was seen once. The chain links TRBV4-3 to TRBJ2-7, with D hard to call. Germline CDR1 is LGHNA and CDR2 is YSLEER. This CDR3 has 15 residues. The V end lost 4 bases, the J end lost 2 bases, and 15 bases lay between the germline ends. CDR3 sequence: CASSPSSSTAYEQYF. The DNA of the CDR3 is TGCGCCAGCAGCCCATCCTCAAGCACAGCCTACGAGCAGTACTTC.

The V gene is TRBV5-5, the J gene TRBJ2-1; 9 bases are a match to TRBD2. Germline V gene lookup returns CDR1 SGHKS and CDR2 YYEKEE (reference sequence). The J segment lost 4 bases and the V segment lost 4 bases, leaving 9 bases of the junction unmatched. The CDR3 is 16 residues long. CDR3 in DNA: TGTGCCAGCAGCGCCCCGGGACTAGCAGAATACAATGAGCAGTTCTTC. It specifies CASSAPGLAEYNEQFF.

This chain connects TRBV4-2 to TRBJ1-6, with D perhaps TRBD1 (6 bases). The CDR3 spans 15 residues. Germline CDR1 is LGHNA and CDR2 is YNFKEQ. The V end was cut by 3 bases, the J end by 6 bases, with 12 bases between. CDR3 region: CASSQYRVSNSPLHF. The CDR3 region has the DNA TGTGCCAGCAGCCAGTACAGGGTTAGTAATTCACCCCTCCACTTT.

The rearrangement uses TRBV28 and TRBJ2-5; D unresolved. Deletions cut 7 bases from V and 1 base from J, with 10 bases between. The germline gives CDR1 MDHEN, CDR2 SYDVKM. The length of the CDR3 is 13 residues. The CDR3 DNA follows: TGTGCCAGCAACGAGGAATTCCAAGAGACCCAGTACTTC. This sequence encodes CASNEEFQETQYF.

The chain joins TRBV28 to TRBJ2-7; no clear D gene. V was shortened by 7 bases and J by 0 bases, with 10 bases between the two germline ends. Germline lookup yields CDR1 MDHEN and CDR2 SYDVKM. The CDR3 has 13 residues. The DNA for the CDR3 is TGTGCCAGCAATAGAGCTCCCTCCTACGAGCAGTACTTC. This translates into CASNRAPSYEQYF.

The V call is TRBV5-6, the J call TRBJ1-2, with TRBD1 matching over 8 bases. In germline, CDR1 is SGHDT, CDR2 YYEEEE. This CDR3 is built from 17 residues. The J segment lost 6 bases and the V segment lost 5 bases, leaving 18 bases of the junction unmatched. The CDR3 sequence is CASRNPSRQGARHGYTF. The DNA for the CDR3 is TGTGCCAGCAGGAACCCATCTAGGCAGGGGGCTAGGCATGGCTACACCTTC.

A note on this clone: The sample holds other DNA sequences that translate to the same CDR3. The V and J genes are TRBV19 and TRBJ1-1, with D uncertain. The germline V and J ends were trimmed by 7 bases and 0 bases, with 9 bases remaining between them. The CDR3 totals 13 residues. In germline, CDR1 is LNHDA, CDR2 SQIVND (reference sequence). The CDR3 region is CASTPYMNTEAFF. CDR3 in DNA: TGTGCCAGTACTCCGTACATGAACACTGAAGCTTTCTTT.

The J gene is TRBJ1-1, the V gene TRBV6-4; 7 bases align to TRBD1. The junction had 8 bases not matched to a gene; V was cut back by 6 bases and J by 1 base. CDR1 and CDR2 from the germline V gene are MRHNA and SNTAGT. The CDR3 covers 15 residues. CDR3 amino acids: CASSAPGTANTEAFF. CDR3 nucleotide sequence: TGTGCCAGCAGCGCCCCCGGGACAGCGAACACTGAAGCTTTCTTT.

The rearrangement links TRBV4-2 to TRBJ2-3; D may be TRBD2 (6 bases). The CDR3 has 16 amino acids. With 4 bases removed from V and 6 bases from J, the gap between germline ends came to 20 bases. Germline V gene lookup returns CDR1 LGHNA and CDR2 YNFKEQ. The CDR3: CASSRVGGTQDDTQYF. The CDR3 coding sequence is TGTGCCAGCAGCCGGGTAGGAGGGACTCAAGATGATACGCAGTATTTT.

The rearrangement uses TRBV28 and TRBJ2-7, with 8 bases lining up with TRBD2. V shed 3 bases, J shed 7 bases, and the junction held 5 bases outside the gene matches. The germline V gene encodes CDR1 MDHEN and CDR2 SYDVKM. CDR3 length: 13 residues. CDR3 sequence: CASSFVAGNEQYF. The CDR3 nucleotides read TGTGCCAGCAGTTTTGTAGCGGGGAATGAGCAGTACTTC.

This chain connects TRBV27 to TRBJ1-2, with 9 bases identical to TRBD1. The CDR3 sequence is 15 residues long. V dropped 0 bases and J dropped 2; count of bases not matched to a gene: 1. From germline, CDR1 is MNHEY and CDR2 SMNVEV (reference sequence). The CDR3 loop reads CASSLSTGGNYGYTF. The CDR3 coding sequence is TGTGCCAGCAGTTTATCGACAGGGGGAAACTATGGCTACACCTTC.

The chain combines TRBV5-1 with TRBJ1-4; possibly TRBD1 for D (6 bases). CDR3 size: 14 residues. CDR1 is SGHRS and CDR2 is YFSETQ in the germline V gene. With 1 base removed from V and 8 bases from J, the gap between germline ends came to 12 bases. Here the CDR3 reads CASSLSTGREKLFF. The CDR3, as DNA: TGCGCCAGCAGCTTGTCTACAGGGCGGGAAAAACTGTTTTTT.

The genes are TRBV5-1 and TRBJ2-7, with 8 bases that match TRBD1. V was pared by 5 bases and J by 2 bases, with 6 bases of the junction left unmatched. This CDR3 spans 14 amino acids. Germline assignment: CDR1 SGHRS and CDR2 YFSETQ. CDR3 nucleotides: TGCGCCAGCAGGATGCCAGGGGGCCCCTACGAGCAGTACTTC. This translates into CASRMPGGPYEQYF.